This T cell receptor beta chain was captured in a study of graft-versus-host responses after intestinal transplantation. Study-wide background: Each recipient received a multivisceral, liver-intestinal, or isolated intestinal graft. After anti-thymocyte globulin induction, recipients took tacrolimus and steroids for 2 to 3 years.

TCRdb's table, derived via immunoSEQ multiplex PCR, lists solely in-frame clones and lacks some. The profile shows under 50,000 clones, approximately 95% of them singletons. Remarks on this clone: Its antigen remains unidentified.

Whole-study findings and limits: Detected in recipient marrow were GvH clones, some of which were first observed in ileum or blood.

Trimming cost V 0 bases and J 0 bases, with 10 bases left between them. Germline-derived CDR1 and CDR2 are MNHEY and SVGAGI. The CDR3 loop spans 16 amino acids. The input for sequencing was PBMCs, taken nearly 750 days after intestinal transplantation. This clonotype was obtained from a human patient who received an intestinal transplant, so some T cells may come from the graft donor. The V call is TRBV6-5, the J call TRBJ2-3; no definite D call. In DNA form, the CDR3 reads TGTGCCAGCAGTTACTCGAGTCCGGCTAGCACAGATACGCAGTATTTT. It encodes CASSYSSPASTDTQYF.